The 7 T cell receptor beta chains listed next were all sequenced from one sample in a study of cytomegalovirus exposure and HLA in healthy donors. Primers: 60 Vbeta forward and 13 Jbeta reverse. Here immunoSEQ multiplex PCR was the method, and the copy in TCRdb shows in-frame clones only, minus some. The sample has roughly 130,000 clones, roughly 84% seen once. Source material: PBMCs. The source of these receptors is a boy aged 5 to 17 in good health and CMV-seronegative.

The chain links TRBV7-3 to TRBJ2-1; 8 bases agree with TRBD2. CDR1 is SGHTA and CDR2 is FQGTGA in the germline V gene. Unmatched junction bases numbered 5, after V lost 5 bases and J lost 5 bases. The length of the CDR3 is 14 residues. The DNA for the CDR3 is TGTGCCAGCAGCCGTAGCGGGGTTGACAATGAGCAGTTCTTC. This encodes CASSRSGVDNEQFF.

The rearrangement links TRBV6-1 to TRBJ1-4; D is possibly TRBD1 (5 bases). The CDR3 length is 16 residues. Trimming took 0 bases from V and 2 from J, leaving 10 bases between them. Germline values: CDR1 MNHNS, CDR2 SASEGT. Written as DNA, the CDR3 is TGTGCCAGCAGTGAAGCGGGAGGGGCTACTAATGAAAAACTGTTTTTT. It encodes CASSEAGGATNEKLFF.

This rearrangement joins TRBV11-2 to TRBJ2-3; possibly TRBD2 for D (5 bases). Trimming removed 1 base from V and 6 bases from J, with 20 bases in between. Looked up from germline, CDR1 is SGHAT and CDR2 is FQNNGV. The CDR3 runs 17 residues. Written as DNA, the CDR3 is TGTGCCAGCAGCTTAGGAACGAGGGCTCGGCACACGGATACGCAGTATTTT. The encoded protein is CASSLGTRARHTDTQYF.

This sequence joins TRBV11-3 and TRBJ2-7; D is perhaps TRBD1 (6 bases). V shed 7 bases and J shed 2 bases, with 30 bases lying between them. The CDR3 contains 19 residues. CDR1 and CDR2 (germline): SGHNT, YENEEA. This chain's CDR3 is CASTLPTPPLRDKAYEQYF. The DNA for the CDR3 is TGTGCCAGCACCCTACCGACCCCTCCCCTCCGGGACAAAGCCTACGAGCAGTACTTC.

This clone has a handful of counts. This chain links TRBV4-3 with TRBJ2-3; tentatively, D is TRBD1 (5 bases). Trimming left V 1 base short and J 6 bases short, with 11 bases between. The germline CDR1 and CDR2 sequences are LGHNA and YSLEER. The CDR3 length is 14 residues. This CDR3 is CASSQAAGLDTQYF. CDR3 bases: TGCGCCAGCAGCCAAGCGGCAGGGCTTGATACGCAGTATTTT.

The rearrangement joins TRBV6-4 to TRBJ1-2; tentatively, D is TRBD1 (5 bases). In germline, CDR1 is MRHNA, CDR2 SNTAGT. Deletions cut 5 bases from V and 2 bases from J, with 9 bases between. There are 13 residues in the CDR3. The CDR3 bases are TGTGCCAGCAGTCGTGGGGGGAACTATGGCTACACCTTC. Its protein product is CASSRGGNYGYTF.

V gene TRBV7-3 combines with J gene TRBJ2-2, with D possibly matching TRBD2 (5 bases). The germline V and J ends were trimmed by 2 bases and 0 bases, with 10 bases remaining between them. The CDR3 length is 16 residues. Germline V gene sequence: CDR1 SGHTA, CDR2 FQGTGA. In DNA, the CDR3 is TGTGCCAGCAGCTTAGTAGTCGGGACGAACACCGGGGAGCTGTTTTTT. It yields the protein CASSLVVGTNTGELFF.